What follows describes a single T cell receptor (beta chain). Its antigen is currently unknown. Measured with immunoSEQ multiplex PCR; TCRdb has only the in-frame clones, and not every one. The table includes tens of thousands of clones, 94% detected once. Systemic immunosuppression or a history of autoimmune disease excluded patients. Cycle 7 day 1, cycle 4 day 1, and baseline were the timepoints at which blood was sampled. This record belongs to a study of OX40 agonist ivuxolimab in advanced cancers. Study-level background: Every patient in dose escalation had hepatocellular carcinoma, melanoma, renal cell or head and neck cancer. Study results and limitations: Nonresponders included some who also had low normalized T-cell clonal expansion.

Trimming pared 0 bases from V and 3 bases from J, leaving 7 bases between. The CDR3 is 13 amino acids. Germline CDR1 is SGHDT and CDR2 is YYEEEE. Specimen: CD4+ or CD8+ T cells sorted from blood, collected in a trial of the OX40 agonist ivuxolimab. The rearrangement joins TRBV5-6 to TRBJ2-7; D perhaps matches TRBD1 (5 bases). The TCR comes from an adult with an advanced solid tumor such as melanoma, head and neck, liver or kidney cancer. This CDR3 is CASSLGQIYEQYF. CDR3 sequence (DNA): TGTGCCAGCAGCTTGGGACAGATCTACGAGCAGTACTTC.